This T cell receptor (beta chain) was recovered during a study of T cells after yellow fever vaccination. The table lists this clonotype with a few counts. TCRdb re-called the 5' RACE reads with MiXCR, one entry per CDR3 protein. The top ten hold 15% of the sample, which has hundreds of thousands of distinct CDR3 sequences, roughly an eighth seen once. J gave up 3 bases and V 4 bases, and 11 bases lay outside the gene matches. The CDR3 consists of 16 residues. Germline values: CDR1 MGHDK, CDR2 SYGVNS. The sample in question was PBMCs, obtained on the day of the yellow fever booster vaccination. The V gene is TRBV25-1, the J gene TRBJ2-5, with 7 bases fitting TRBD1. This TCR was sampled from a man aged 25 to 40 who received the YFV17D yellow fever vaccine. The CDR3 protein is CASSVGRGIVEETQYF. In DNA form, the CDR3 reads TGTGCCAGCAGTGTTGGCAGGGGGATTGTAGAAGAGACCCAGTACTTC. Full variable domain (rest looked up from reference TRBV25-1 and TRBJ2-5): EADIYQTPRYLVIGTGKKITLECSQTMGHDKMYWYQQDPGMELHLIHYSYGVNSTEKGDLSSESTVSRIRTEHFPLTLESARPSHTSQYLCASSVGRGIVEETQYFGPGTRLLVL.